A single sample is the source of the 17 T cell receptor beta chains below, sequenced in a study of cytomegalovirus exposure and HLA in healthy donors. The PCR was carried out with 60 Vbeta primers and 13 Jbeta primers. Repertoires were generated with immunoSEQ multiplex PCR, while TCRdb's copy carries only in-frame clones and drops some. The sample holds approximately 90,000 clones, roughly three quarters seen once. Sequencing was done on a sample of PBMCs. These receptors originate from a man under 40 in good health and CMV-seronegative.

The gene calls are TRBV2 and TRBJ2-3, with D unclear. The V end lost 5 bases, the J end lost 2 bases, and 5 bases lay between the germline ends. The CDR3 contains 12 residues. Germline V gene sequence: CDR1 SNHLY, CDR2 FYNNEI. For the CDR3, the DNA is TGTGCCAGCAGTCCAGACACAGATACGCAGTATTTT. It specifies CASSPDTDTQYF.

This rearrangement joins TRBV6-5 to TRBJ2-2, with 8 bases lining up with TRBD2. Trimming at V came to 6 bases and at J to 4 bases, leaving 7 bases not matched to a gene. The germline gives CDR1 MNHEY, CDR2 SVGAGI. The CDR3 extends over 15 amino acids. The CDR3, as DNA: TGTGCCAGCAGATCGAGCGGGAGCTTCACCGGGGAGCTGTTTTTT. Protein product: CASRSSGSFTGELFF.

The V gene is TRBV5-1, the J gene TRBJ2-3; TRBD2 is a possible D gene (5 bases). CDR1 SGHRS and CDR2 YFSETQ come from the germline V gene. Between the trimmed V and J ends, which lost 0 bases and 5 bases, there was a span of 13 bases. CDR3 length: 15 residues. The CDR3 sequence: CASSLGGRAEDTQYF. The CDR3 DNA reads TGCGCCAGCAGCTTGGGAGGCAGAGCGGAAGATACGCAGTATTTT. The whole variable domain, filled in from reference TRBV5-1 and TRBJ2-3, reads KAGVTQTPRYLIKTRGQQVTLSCSPISGHRSVSWYQQTPGQGLQFLFEYFSETQRNKGNFPGRFSGRQFSNSRSEMNVSTLELGDSALYLCASSLGGRAEDTQYFGPGTRLTVL.

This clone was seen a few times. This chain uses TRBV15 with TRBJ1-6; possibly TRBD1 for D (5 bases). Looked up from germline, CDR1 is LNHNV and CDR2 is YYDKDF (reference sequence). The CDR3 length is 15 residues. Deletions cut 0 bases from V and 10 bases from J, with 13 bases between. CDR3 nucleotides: TGTGCCACCAGCAGAGATAGGGGTTTTGGGTCACCCCTCCACTTT. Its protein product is CATSRDRGFGSPLHF.

For the CDR3, the DNA is TGTGCCAGCAGCGTGGGGAGTACTGAAGCTTTCTTT. Translation gives CASSVGSTEAFF. The J gene is TRBJ1-1, the V gene TRBV28; unclear D gene. The CDR3 covers 12 residues. Trimming left V 6 bases short and J 5 bases short, with 10 bases between. Germline values: CDR1 MDHEN, CDR2 SYDVKM.

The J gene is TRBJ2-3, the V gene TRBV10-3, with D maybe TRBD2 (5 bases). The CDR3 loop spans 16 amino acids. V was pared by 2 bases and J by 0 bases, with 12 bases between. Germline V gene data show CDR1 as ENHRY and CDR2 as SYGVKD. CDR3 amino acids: CAISEVASLSTDTQYF. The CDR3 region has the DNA TGTGCCATCAGTGAGGTGGCTAGCCTTAGCACAGATACGCAGTATTTT.

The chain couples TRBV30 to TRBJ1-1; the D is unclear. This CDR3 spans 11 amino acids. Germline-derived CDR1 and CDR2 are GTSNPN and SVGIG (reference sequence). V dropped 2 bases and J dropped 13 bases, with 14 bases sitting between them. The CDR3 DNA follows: TGTGCCTGGAGTTTAGCCGGGGATCGTTTCTTT. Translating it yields CAWSLAGDRFF.

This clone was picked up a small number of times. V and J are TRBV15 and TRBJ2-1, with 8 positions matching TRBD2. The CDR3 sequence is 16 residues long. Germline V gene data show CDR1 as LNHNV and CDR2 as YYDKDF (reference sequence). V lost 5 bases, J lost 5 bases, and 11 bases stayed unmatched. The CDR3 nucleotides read TGTGCCACCAGCGACAATCTAGCGGGTAGGCACAATGAGCAGTTCTTC. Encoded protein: CATSDNLAGRHNEQFF. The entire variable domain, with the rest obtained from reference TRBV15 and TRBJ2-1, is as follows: DAMVIQNPRYQVTQFGKPVTLSCSQTLNHNVMYWYQQKSSQAPKLLFHYYDKDFNNEADTPDNFQSRRPNTSFCFLDIRSPGLGDTAMYLCATSDNLAGRHNEQFFGPGTRLTVL.

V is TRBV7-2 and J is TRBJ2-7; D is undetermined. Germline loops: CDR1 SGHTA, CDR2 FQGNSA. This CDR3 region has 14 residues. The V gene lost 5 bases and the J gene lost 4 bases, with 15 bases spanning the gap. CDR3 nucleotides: TGTGCCAGCAGCCCCCCCAACGGAGCGTACGAGCAGTACTTC. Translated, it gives CASSPPNGAYEQYF.

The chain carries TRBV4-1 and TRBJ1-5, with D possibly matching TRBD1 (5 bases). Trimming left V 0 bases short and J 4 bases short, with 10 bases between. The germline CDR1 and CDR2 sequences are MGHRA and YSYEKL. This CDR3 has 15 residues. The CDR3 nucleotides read TGCGCCAGCAGCCAAGAGGGGGGATGGAATCAGCCCCAGCATTTT. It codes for CASSQEGGWNQPQHF.

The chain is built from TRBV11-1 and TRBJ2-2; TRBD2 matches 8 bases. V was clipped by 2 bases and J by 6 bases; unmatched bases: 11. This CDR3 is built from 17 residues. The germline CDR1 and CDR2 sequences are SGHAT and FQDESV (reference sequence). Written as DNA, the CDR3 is TGTGCCAGCAGCTTAAACCTCGGGACTAGTTCGGCCGGGGAGCTGTTTTTT. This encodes CASSLNLGTSSAGELFF.

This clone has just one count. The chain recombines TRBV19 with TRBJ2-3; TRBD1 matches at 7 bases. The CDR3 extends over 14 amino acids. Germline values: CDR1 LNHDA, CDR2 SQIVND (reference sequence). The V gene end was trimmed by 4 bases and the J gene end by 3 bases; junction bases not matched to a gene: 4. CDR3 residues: CASSRAGGTDTQYF. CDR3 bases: TGTGCCAGTAGTAGGGCAGGGGGAACAGATACGCAGTATTTT.

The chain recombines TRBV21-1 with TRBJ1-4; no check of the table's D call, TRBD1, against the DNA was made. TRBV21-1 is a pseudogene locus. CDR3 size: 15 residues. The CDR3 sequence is CASSKVWQSNEKLFF. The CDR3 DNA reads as TGTGCCAGCAGCAAAGTCTGGCAAAGTAACGAAAAACTGTTTTTT.

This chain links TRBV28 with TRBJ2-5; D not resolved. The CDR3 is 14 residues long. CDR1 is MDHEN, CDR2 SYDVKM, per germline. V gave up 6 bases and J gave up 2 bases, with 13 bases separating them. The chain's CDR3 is CASRLKLIQETQYF. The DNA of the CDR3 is TGTGCCAGCAGGTTAAAGCTAATTCAAGAGACCCAGTACTTC.

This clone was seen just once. CDR3 sequence reads: CASSGGPGVPEAFF. The CDR3 coding sequence is TGTGCCAGCAGTGGGGGACCGGGGGTCCCTGAAGCTTTCTTT. This chain connects TRBV6-5 to TRBJ1-1; TRBD1 might be the D (5 bases). CDR3 length equals 14 residues. CDR1 and CDR2 from the germline V gene are MNHEY and SVGAGI. V was cut by 5 bases and J by 6 bases, with 16 bases left in between.

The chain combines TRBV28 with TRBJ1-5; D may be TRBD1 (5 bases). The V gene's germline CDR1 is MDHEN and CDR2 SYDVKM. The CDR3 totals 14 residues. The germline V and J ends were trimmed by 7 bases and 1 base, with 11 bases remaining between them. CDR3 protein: CASTGGGSNQPQHF. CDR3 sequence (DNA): TGTGCCAGCACTGGGGGGGGGAGCAATCAGCCCCAGCATTTT.

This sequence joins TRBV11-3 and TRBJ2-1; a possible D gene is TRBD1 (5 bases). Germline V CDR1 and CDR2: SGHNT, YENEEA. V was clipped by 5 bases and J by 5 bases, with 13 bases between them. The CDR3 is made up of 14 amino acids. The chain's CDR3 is CASSTRGSHNEQFF. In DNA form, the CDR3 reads TGTGCCAGCAGCACAAGGGGCAGTCACAATGAGCAGTTCTTC.